These T cell receptor beta chains were read from a single sample in a study of blood T cell repertoires in COVID-19. Produced via immunoSEQ multiplex PCR; TCRdb's table is partial and in-frame only. The table includes 180,000 or so clones, 85% detected once. The specimen was peripheral blood. These receptors came from a woman aged 80 or over with acute or convalescent COVID-19. CDR3s include the opening cysteine and the closing phenylalanine or tryptophan. A D gene is named only where the DNA matches it firmly. Only part of the rows carry a size: once, few, many, or a class if the clone is expanded.

TRBJ1-3 | - | - | TRBV28 | CASFRVSGNTIYF | TGTGCCAGCTTCAGGGTCTCTGGAAACACCATATATTTT
TRBJ1-2 | - | - | TRBV28 | CASSLFGGSDYGYTF | TGTGCCAGCAGTTTATTTGGGGGCTCGGACTATGGCTACACCTTC
TRBJ2-7 | - | TRBD1 | TRBV18 | CASSPGQVRTNDEQYF | TGTGCCAGCTCACCGGGACAGGTGAGGACAAATGACGAGCAGTACTTC
TRBJ2-3 | - | - | TRBV10-1 | CASSDLQGSDTQYF | TGCGCCAGCAGTGATTTGCAGGGATCAGATACGCAGTATTTT
TRBJ1-5 | - | - | TRBV9 | CASSVDGRGSQPQHF | TGTGCCAGCAGCGTAGATGGCAGGGGCTCTCAGCCCCAGCATTTT
TRBJ2-1 | - | TRBD2 | TRBV5-1 | CASSLDSAGGTYNEQFF | TGCGCCAGCAGCTTGGACTCAGCGGGAGGTACCTACAATGAGCAGTTCTTC
TRBJ2-1 | - | TRBD2 | TRBV7-9 | CASSSDSSGKYNEQFF | TGTGCCAGCAGCTCCGACTCTAGCGGGAAGTACAATGAGCAGTTCTTC
TRBJ1-1 | - | TRBD1 | TRBV19 | CASREFGRQGVLAEAFF | TGTGCCAGTAGGGAATTTGGGCGACAGGGGGTTTTAGCTGAAGCTTTCTTT
TRBJ2-3 | - | - | TRBV29-1 | CSARGSSGSSTDTQYF | TGCAGCGCCCGTGGGTCGAGCGGGTCTAGCACAGATACGCAGTATTTT
TRBJ2-7 | - | TRBD2 | TRBV18 | CASSPGGRASYEQYF | TGTGCCAGCTCACCTGGTGGGAGGGCCTCCTACGAGCAGTACTTC
TRBJ1-2 | - | - | TRBV19 | CASSIGRAAGYGYTF | TGTGCCAGTAGTATAGGAAGGGCAGCGGGCTATGGCTACACCTTC
TRBJ2-1 | - | - | TRBV15 | CATSRTGYEQFF | TGTGCCACCAGCAGAACAGGGTACGAGCAGTTCTTC
TRBJ1-4 | - | TRBD1 | TRBV6-6 | CASSLRTGREKLFF | TGTGCCAGCAGCCTACGGACAGGGCGTGAAAAACTGTTTTTT
TRBJ1-1 | - | - | TRBV12-3/TRBV12-4 | CATGRDRNTEAFF | TGTGCCACTGGACGGGATCGGAACACTGAAGCTTTCTTT
TRBJ2-1 | - | TRBD2 | TRBV6-2/TRBV6-3 | CASSMGGYNEQFF | TGTGCCAGCAGCATGGGGGGGTACAATGAGCAGTTCTTC
TRBJ2-1 | - | TRBD2 | TRBV11-3 | CASSSLAGGTDEQFF | TGTGCCAGCAGCTCATTAGCGGGAGGTACGGATGAGCAGTTCTTC
TRBJ2-1 | - | - | TRBV28 | CASIVTHTTYNEQFF | TGTGCCAGCATCGTAACACACACCACCTACAATGAGCAGTTCTTC
TRBJ2-1 | - | TRBD2 | TRBV19 | CASSSGSSILPYNEQFF | TGTGCCAGTAGTAGCGGGAGCTCCATTCTTCCCTACAATGAGCAGTTCTTC
TRBJ2-7 | - | - | TRBV5-1 | CASSLGDSTYEQYF | TGCGCCAGCAGCTTGGGGGACTCAACCTACGAGCAGTACTTC
TRBJ1-1 | once | - | TRBV4-3 | CASSPRGEGREAFF | TGCGCCAGCAGCCCCCGGGGTGAAGGGAGGGAAGCTTTCTTT
TRBJ2-1 | - | TRBD2 | TRBV19 | CASTASGPPGDEQFF | TGTGCCAGTACGGCTAGCGGGCCTCCTGGCGATGAGCAGTTCTTC
TRBJ2-3 | - | - | TRBV5-4 | CASSFGAGNTDTQYF | TGTGCCAGCAGCTTTGGTGCGGGAAACACAGATACGCAGTATTTT
TRBJ1-1 | - | - | TRBV18 | CASSPGGDSFTEAFF | TGTGCCAGCTCACCCGGGGGGGATTCTTTCACTGAAGCTTTCTTT
TRBJ1-4 | - | TRBD1 | TRBV5-6 | CASSSLRQGGEKLFF | TGTGCCAGCAGCTCCCTAAGACAGGGGGGTGAAAAACTGTTTTTT
TRBJ2-1 | - | - | TRBV2 | CASSGALAEIKDEQFF | TGTGCCAGCAGTGGGGCTCTAGCAGAAATTAAGGATGAGCAGTTCTTC
TRBJ2-1 | - | TRBD2 | TRBV4-1 | CASSRGSGSYNEQFF | TGCGCCAGCAGCCGAGGTAGCGGGAGTTACAATGAGCAGTTCTTC
TRBJ1-2 | - | - | TRBV28 | CASSLGFSNYGYTF | TGTGCCAGCAGTTTAGGTTTCAGTAACTATGGCTACACCTTC
TRBJ2-7 | few | - | TRBV7-2 | CASSFLFRSYEQYF | TGTGCCAGCAGCTTTTTGTTTCGCTCCTACGAGCAGTACTTC
TRBJ2-3 | - | TRBD2 | TRBV4-2 | CASSPGLAGGFTDTQYF | TGTGCCAGCAGCCCGGGACTAGCGGGGGGTTTCACAGATACGCAGTATTTT